These 21 T cell receptor beta chains were sequenced from one sample in a study of shared clonotypes between healthy human individuals. Produced via immunoSEQ multiplex PCR; TCRdb's table is partial and in-frame only. The profile shows some 1 million clones, around 74% of them singletons. Sample: memory CD4+ T cells sorted from blood. Subset denoted: CD45RA-negative fraction. The receptors here all came from a man aged 18 to 29 in good health.

The chain employs TRBV5-4 and TRBJ2-5; 8 nucleotides agree with TRBD2. V was pared by 4 bases and J by 0 bases, with 14 bases of the junction left unmatched. The germline V gene encodes CDR1 SGHNT and CDR2 YYREEE (reference sequence). The CDR3 contains 18 residues. The CDR3 sequence: CASSPGISTSANQETQYF. The CDR3 DNA sequence: TGTGCCAGCAGCCCAGGGATCTCGACTAGCGCCAACCAAGAGACCCAGTACTTC.

The rearrangement links TRBV7-2 to TRBJ1-5; D remains ambiguous. In germline, CDR1 is SGHTA, CDR2 FQGNSA. The CDR3 is made up of 13 amino acids. V dropped 6 bases and J dropped 6 bases, with 12 bases sitting between them. CDR3 region: CASSLGPSQPQHF. Here the CDR3 DNA reads TGTGCCAGCAGTCTTGGCCCAAGTCAGCCCCAGCATTTT. Filled out from reference TRBV7-2 and TRBJ1-5, the complete variable domain reads GAGVSQSPSNKVTEKGKDVELRCDPISGHTALYWYRQSLGQGLEFLIYFQGNSAPDKSGLPSDRFSAERTGGSVSTLTIQRTQQEDSAVYLCASSLGPSQPQHFGDGTRLSIL.

The CDR3 nucleotides read TGTGCCAGTAGTATAGGAGTGAATAGCAATCAGCCCCAGCATTTT. Translating gives CASSIGVNSNQPQHF. J is TRBJ1-5 and V is TRBV19; D gene unclear. The CDR3 totals 15 residues. Germline lookup yields CDR1 LNHDA and CDR2 SQIVND (reference sequence). V dropped 1 base and J dropped 0 bases, with 7 bases sitting between them.

This clone was counted between two and nine times. The chain joins TRBV11-2 to TRBJ1-2; no reliable D call. Germline V CDR1 and CDR2: SGHAT, FQNNGV. The length of the CDR3 is 14 residues. With 1 base removed from V and 0 bases from J, the gap between germline ends came to 6 bases. The CDR3 region is CASSLVSPNYGYTF. DNA of the CDR3: TGTGCCAGCAGCTTAGTATCACCTAACTATGGCTACACCTTC.

The chain carries TRBV19 and TRBJ2-1; 12 bases agree with TRBD2. V lost 1 base and J lost 11; bases outside the gene matches: 6. The CDR3 is 15 amino acids. In germline, CDR1 is LNHDA, CDR2 SQIVND (reference sequence). The DNA of the CDR3 is TGTGCCAGTAGTATAGGGACTAGCGGGGTTCAAAAGCAGTTCTTC. Its translation: CASSIGTSGVQKQFF.

The V and J genes are TRBV11-3 and TRBJ2-2; 8 bases map to TRBD1. CDR1 and CDR2 (germline): SGHNT, YENEEA. The CDR3 is 15 residues long. J was trimmed by 5 bases and V by 5 bases; bases with no gene match: 7. DNA of the CDR3: TGTGCCAGCAGCCTGAGACAGGGGTATACCGGGGAGCTGTTTTTT. It is translated as CASSLRQGYTGELFF.

Of note for this clone: Other nucleotide sequences in the sample specify the same CDR3. The chain recombines TRBV5-6 with TRBJ1-1; D is uncertain. From germline, CDR1 is SGHDT and CDR2 YYEEEE. V lost 0 bases and J 5 bases, leaving 8 bases between the germline ends. The CDR3 spans 13 residues. The CDR3 bases are TGTGCCAGCAGCTTGGTGGGGATGACTGAAGCTTTCTTT. Protein sequence: CASSLVGMTEAFF.

This chain uses TRBV5-4 with TRBJ2-3, with 7 bases that match TRBD2. After removal of 0 bases from V and 5 bases from J, the junction contained 3 bases not matched to a gene. Per the germline V gene, CDR1 is SGHNT and CDR2 is YYREEE (reference sequence). The CDR3 consists of 14 residues. As DNA, the CDR3 is TGTGCCAGCAGCTTGGCCCCTAGCGGAGATACGCAGTATTTT. Amino acid sequence: CASSLAPSGDTQYF.

The chain couples TRBV11-2 to TRBJ2-6; unclear D gene. Germline V gene sequence: CDR1 SGHAT, CDR2 FQNNGV. This CDR3 spans 18 amino acids. The ends were cut back, 4 bases at V and 0 bases at J, with 16 bases in the middle. CDR3 loop: CASSSVVWTDSGANVLTF. In DNA, the CDR3 is TGTGCCAGCAGCTCAGTTGTATGGACGGACTCTGGGGCCAACGTCCTGACTTTC. Together with reference TRBV11-2 and TRBJ2-6, the CDR3 gives the full variable domain: EAGVAQSPRYKIIEKRQSVAFWCNPISGHATLYWYQQILGQGPKLLIQFQNNGVVDDSQLPKDRFSAERLKGVDSTLKIQPAKLEDSAVYLCASSSVVWTDSGANVLTFGAGSRLTVL.

The V call is TRBV5-1, the J call TRBJ1-2, with D perhaps TRBD1 (6 bases). Germline assignment: CDR1 SGHRS and CDR2 YFSETQ. Trimming shortened V by 1 base and J by 8 bases, and 15 bases separated the two germline ends. The CDR3 extends over 14 amino acids. As DNA, the CDR3 is TGCGCCAGCAGCTTGAGGGGGGCGAGTTGGGGCTACACCTTC. It is translated as CASSLRGASWGYTF.

This sequence joins TRBV5-6 and TRBJ1-1; 8 bases align to TRBD1. CDR1 SGHDT and CDR2 YYEEEE come from the germline V gene. The J segment lost 2 bases and the V segment lost 4 bases, leaving 7 bases of the junction unmatched. This CDR3 has 15 amino acids. CDR3 loop: CASSSTTGANTEAFF. The CDR3 nucleotides read TGTGCCAGCAGCAGTACGACAGGGGCCAACACTGAAGCTTTCTTT.

This clone has just a few counts. The chain is built from TRBV5-1 and TRBJ1-5, with TRBD1 identical over 7 bases. The length of the CDR3 is 15 residues. The trim removed 4 bases at V and 3 bases at J, leaving 7 bases unmatched. Germline values: CDR1 SGHRS, CDR2 YFSETQ. CDR3 residues: CASSVGTAHNQPQHF. In DNA form, the CDR3 reads TGCGCCAGCAGCGTCGGGACAGCTCACAATCAGCCCCAGCATTTT.

The gene calls are TRBV30 and TRBJ2-2, with D perhaps matching TRBD1 (6 bases). V was clipped by 2 bases and J by 9 bases, with 7 bases between them. This CDR3 is built from 11 residues. The germline CDR1 and CDR2 sequences are GTSNPN and SVGIG (reference sequence). The CDR3 is CAWSRDRELFF. CDR3 nucleotides: TGTGCCTGGAGTAGGGACAGGGAGCTGTTTTTT.

This clone turned up a few times. The chain uses TRBV19 and TRBJ1-2, with 12 nucleotides matching TRBD1. Unmatched junction bases numbered 9, after V lost 9 bases and J lost 4 bases. This CDR3 has 15 amino acids. CDR1 and CDR2 (germline): LNHDA, SQIVND (reference sequence). The CDR3 protein is CASLPGTGGVYGYTF. In nucleotides, the CDR3 is TGTGCCAGCCTTCCCGGGACAGGGGGCGTCTATGGCTACACCTTC.

The chain's CDR3 is CAWSADFNEKLFF. The CDR3 DNA reads TGTGCCTGGAGTGCGGATTTTAATGAAAAACTGTTTTTT. The rearrangement uses TRBV30 and TRBJ1-4, with D hard to call. The germline CDR1 and CDR2 sequences are GTSNPN and SVGIG (reference sequence). The CDR3 runs to 13 residues. V was pared by 1 base and J by 4 bases, with 7 bases between.

The CDR3 sequence: CASSPRISLAGAKDTQYF. CDR3 in DNA: TGTGCCAGCAGCCCGCGTATATCTTTAGCGGGGGCGAAGGATACGCAGTATTTT. V is TRBV7-9 and J is TRBJ2-3, with TRBD2 matching 9 bases. The ends lost 5 bases at V and 6 bases at J; junction bases unmatched: 18. Germline CDR1 reads SEHNR; CDR2 reads FQNEAQ (reference sequence). The CDR3 is made up of 18 amino acids. The full variable domain, its missing parts supplied by reference TRBV7-9 and TRBJ2-3, is DTGVSQNPRHKITKRGQNVTFRCDPISEHNRLYWYRQTLGQGPEFLTYFQNEAQLEKSRLLSDRFSAERPKGSFSTLEIQRTEQGDSAMYLCASSPRISLAGAKDTQYFGPGTRLTVL.

The J gene is TRBJ1-5, the V gene TRBV7-3, with D possibly being TRBD1 (6 bases). This CDR3 comprises 15 residues. Germline V CDR1 and CDR2: SGHTA, FQGTGA. V was pared by 6 bases and J by 6 bases, with 18 bases between. CDR3 in amino acids: CASSLSGGPGQPQHF. CDR3 DNA sequence: TGTGCCAGCAGTCTAAGCGGGGGGCCAGGTCAGCCCCAGCATTTT.

This clone was detected once. The chain couples TRBV5-1 to TRBJ2-2, with 7 bases fitting TRBD2. The CDR3 is 15 amino acids. The J segment lost 1 base and the V segment lost 1 base, leaving 1 base of the junction unmatched. Per germline, CDR1 SGHRS and CDR2 YFSETQ. DNA for the CDR3: TGCGCCAGCAGCTTGTCGGGAGGGAACACCGGGGAGCTGTTTTTT. It is translated as CASSLSGGNTGELFF.

The chain uses TRBV30 and TRBJ2-5, with TRBD2 matching 14 bases. J gave up 4 bases and V 4 bases, and 5 bases lay outside the gene matches. The CDR3 covers 15 residues. The germline V gene has CDR1 GTSNPN and CDR2 SVGIG (reference sequence). Written as DNA, the CDR3 is TGTGCCTGGACCCCCGGGACTAGCGGGAGAGAGACCCAGTACTTC. Translating gives CAWTPGTSGRETQYF.

The gene calls are TRBV5-1 and TRBJ2-3; the match to TRBD1 covers 7 bases. The CDR3 covers 14 residues. Per germline, CDR1 SGHRS and CDR2 YFSETQ. Trimming cost V 4 bases and J 4 bases; bases outside gene matches: 6. The CDR3 region has the DNA TGCGCCAGCAGCCCCGACAGGGTCGCAGATACGCAGTATTTT. This sequence encodes CASSPDRVADTQYF.

The J gene is TRBJ2-1, the V gene TRBV6-5; 10 bases line up with TRBD2. Germline loops: CDR1 MNHEY, CDR2 SVGAGI. CDR3 length: 14 residues. The V segment lost 5 bases and the J segment 7 bases; nucleotides outside the gene matches: 5. The CDR3 here is CASSILAGMNEQFF. For the CDR3, the DNA is TGTGCCAGCAGTATACTAGCGGGGATGAATGAGCAGTTCTTC.